This T cell receptor beta chain comes out of a study of cytomegalovirus exposure and HLA in healthy donors (dated by TCRdb to 2015 to 2018). For context, the study as a whole: An earlier analysis of approximately 550 of the donors reported 250 to 300 Gb of sequence data and some 100 million unique TCR beta sequences from 150 million to 200 million T cells. In the later analysis, no new phenotypic data were used to find candidate immune exposures; instead, reliance was placed on TCR beta sequences and their occurrence across donors. The study profiled the T cell repertoires of under 700 subjects by immunosequencing and related them to cytomegalovirus serostatus. The study combined high-throughput TCR immunosequencing, statistical association of individual TCRs with disease status, and machine learning to predict cytomegalovirus infection status. In a later analysis, previously published TCR beta repertoires from 666 donors were re-analyzed and high-resolution HLA genotyping was added so that TCR occurrence patterns could be studied. Typing coverage differed by locus: A, B, C, DRB1 and DQB1 were typed in about 629-630 donors, DQA1 in 522, DPA1 in 600 to 610, and DPB1 in 450 to 490. To decide whether each TCR beta V gene segment behaved as functional or pseudogenic, an earlier analysis of some 600 of the donors relied on high-throughput TCR beta sequencing. The genetic ancestry cluster associated with self-reported Caucasian donors included around 76% of the roughly 400 genotyped donors. Because of strong linkage in the cohort, four to six DR-DQ haplotypes were treated as single units for association and clustering. The aim of the study was to test whether cataloging public T cell receptors could identify signatures of past pathogen exposure. Donor age, sex, ethnicity and CMV serostatus were collected together with the repertoire data. Besides the first cohort of roughly 640 subjects, a separate validation cohort made up of 120 different subjects was used. An early release covering roughly 640 HLA-typed donors comprised roughly 300 gigabases of sequencing data and roughly 85 million unique TCR sequences. All discovery cohort repertoires had been generated on a single sequencing platform. A later genetic analysis took genome-wide SNP genotypes for about 65% of the 666 donors and used that subset as a discovery cohort. HLA typing included class I and class II loci at four-digit resolution. On average, roughly 200,000 unique TCR beta nucleotide sequences were sequenced per donor among 398 genotyped donors of the cohort, with 15% to 20% of those sequences being non-productive.

The cohort was made up of 666 healthy bone marrow donors. At the time of sampling, all cohort members were nominally healthy, though unrecorded immune exposures were likely present. The donor was CMV seronegative and was included in the group of about 350 seronegative cohort members. A peripheral blood sample was provided by each donor, and peripheral blood mononuclear cells were used for TCR beta sequencing. The Qiagen DNeasy Blood Extraction Kit was used to extract genomic DNA from the blood cell samples. The sample holds a few counts of this clone. Its antigen is not yet known. Per-nucleotide qualities are absent, and no much larger clonotype sits a single base away. Library creation used the immunoSEQ multiplex PCR assay. The multiplex PCR relied on a mix of 60 forward primers for TCR Vbeta segments and 13 reverse primers for TCR Jbeta segments. The CDR3 region of rearranged TCR beta genes was amplified from genomic DNA with a multiplex PCR assay. The amplified TCR beta libraries were sequenced on the Illumina HiSeq System as 87-base-pair reads. As for the authors' bioinformatics: Across the 500 to 850 repertoires, a later analysis counted 60 million to 90 million unique TCR beta chains, approximately 12 million of which were shared by at least two donors. To remove PCR and sequencing errors, raw reads were error-corrected and collapsed into unique sequences using a nearest-neighbor algorithm that merged closely related sequences. To assign V, D and J gene segments, CDR3 sequences were aligned to IMGT reference sequences. For a sequence to be retained, a match of at least six nucleotides to both a V gene segment and a J gene segment was required. Rearrangements were classified as productive when the CDR3 lacked stop codons and remained in frame with V and J, and all other rearrangements were classified as non-productive. Following IMGT convention, CDR3 was defined as the stretch from the second conserved V-encoded cysteine to the conserved J-encoded phenylalanine. In an earlier analysis of more than 550 of the donors, sequences lacking an unambiguous match to a single V gene segment were excluded. In an earlier analysis of a few hundred of the donors, a V segment was called functional when productive rearrangements were above 56.7%, and segregating when the standard deviation between donors exceeded 5%. A statistical classification framework was built for diagnosing cytomegalovirus status from the catalog of TCR beta chain sequences. A later analysis assigned V and J genes by comparing TCR nucleotide sequences with IMGT/GENE-DB human TR gene sequences. The TCRdist pipeline was used in a later analysis to assign CDR3 sequences and most-parsimonious VDJ recombination scenarios. In a later analysis, each TCR beta chain was defined by its CDR3 amino acid sequence together with its V-gene family, and reads without a unique V-gene family were excluded. To address suspected cross-contamination and a sequencing artifact, a later analysis removed around 590 highly shared, low-generation-probability nucleotide sequences. In a later analysis, a clonal expansion index for each public chain was calculated from normalized within-repertoire ranks of inferred template counts. In a later analysis, generation probabilities were computed with a VDJ recombination model fitted to out-of-frame rearrangements, and the resulting probabilities were checked against IGoR. Hypergeometric tests were used in a later analysis to score TCR-TCR, TCR-HLA and TCR-CMV co-occurrence, with a repertoire-size bias correction applied to the TCR pairs. To estimate false discovery rates, a later analysis permuted the HLA or CMV assignments 20 times. In a later analysis, co-occurring TCRs were grouped using DBSCAN, and TCRdist sequence similarity was added for clustering within HLA-allele-positive subsets. Repertoires with fewer than 30,000 or more than 120,000 public chains, plus five repertoires with anomalous nucleotide sharing, were excluded from co-occurrence clustering. Held by TCRdb, this immuneACCESS table contains in-frame sequences only and omits some clones. Under half of the omission traces to an unresolved V gene where checked; the cause of the rest is unknown. The V and J calls and clone size were taken over from that table, and D and trimming were inferred from the DNA. The sample has roughly 150,000 clones on record, 65% to 80% of them singletons. The ten largest clones take up 1.5% to 2% of the sample.

General findings and caveats noted by the study authors: A further reported finding was that TCR beta sequences accurately predicted the HLA-A and HLA-B alleles for most subjects in the first cohort. Broadly in line with IMGT annotations, most TCR beta V segments showed up in productive rearrangements about 87% or about 30% of the time in an earlier analysis of under 700 of the donors. In this cohort, only TCR beta chains were sequenced, and detectable features were limited by the absence of alpha or paired-chain data. V-gene and J-gene trimming of TCR beta chains was associated with a missense DCLRE1C variant in a later genetic analysis, and the association was replicated in an independent cohort. A later analysis found that most CMV-associated TCR beta chains appeared HLA-restricted, with HLA associations seemingly driven largely by CMV exposure. The 87-base-pair reads could not distinguish some IMGT-functional V segments, including TRBV6-2 and TRBV6-3, so those segments were excluded. CMV serostatus was the only immune exposure information available for the cohort. When HLA alleles, especially DR and DQ, strongly co-occurred, attributing TCR associations to individual alleles was difficult. Several of the top co-occurrence clusters appeared to be linked to parvovirus B19, influenza, CMV and Epstein-Barr virus, according to a later analysis. Because some donors lacked HLA typing at each locus, the association tests relied only on the typed subset. Linkage disequilibrium might explain the correlated functional status among segregating V segments, but an unknown experimental factor could not be ruled out. The authors suggested that the approach could potentially be generalized to other disease states and immunological phenotypes. The study listed 150 to 200 TCR beta chains as associated with cytomegalovirus. Three of the identified cytomegalovirus-associated TCR beta chains were confirmed in vitro to be specific for cytomegalovirus antigens. Because counts were too low, about 18 rarely observed V segments, including chromosome 9 orphons, were excluded from the earlier analysis of several hundred of the donors. According to a later analysis, TCR association rates differed among HLA loci, with DRB1 alleles showing the most associated TCRs and HLA-C alleles showing the fewest. A group of highly shared sequence variants was considered likely to be a technical artifact of the sequencing pipeline. At a false discovery rate of 0.05, a later analysis linked some 17,000 TCR beta sequences to specific HLA alleles. A later analysis found that HLA-associated TCR beta chains were more clonally expanded and had lower generation probabilities than equally common non-associated chains. Sequencing depth was assumed to be roughly uniform across donors in the presence/absence analyses, though that assumption may not hold. A later genetic analysis reported fewer N-insertions in productive TCRs among donors in an Asian-associated ancestry cluster than the approximately 700-donor mean. While some public TCRs were present in many individuals, most TCR sequences turned up only very rarely across donors. The classifier was reported to diagnose cytomegalovirus status with high specificity and sensitivity in both the original and validation cohorts.

The CDR3 starts with the cysteine, ends with the phenylalanine, and has 16 residues. The retained sequence is limited to the CDR3, 48 bases, with the frame set at the first base. Relative to germline, V is missing 1 base and J is missing 0 bases, with 5 bases of the junction outside any gene match. The germline V gene supplies CDR1 MGHRA and CDR2 YSYEKL. The receptor was isolated from a young woman in good health and CMV-seronegative. Rearrangement joined TRBV4-1 to TRBJ1-1; 7 middle bases align to TRBD1. Sequenced sample: PBMCs. CDR3 loop: CASSQAGTALNTEAFF. The DNA reads TGCGCCAGCAGCCAAGCTGGGACAGCCTTGAACACTGAAGCTTTCTTT.